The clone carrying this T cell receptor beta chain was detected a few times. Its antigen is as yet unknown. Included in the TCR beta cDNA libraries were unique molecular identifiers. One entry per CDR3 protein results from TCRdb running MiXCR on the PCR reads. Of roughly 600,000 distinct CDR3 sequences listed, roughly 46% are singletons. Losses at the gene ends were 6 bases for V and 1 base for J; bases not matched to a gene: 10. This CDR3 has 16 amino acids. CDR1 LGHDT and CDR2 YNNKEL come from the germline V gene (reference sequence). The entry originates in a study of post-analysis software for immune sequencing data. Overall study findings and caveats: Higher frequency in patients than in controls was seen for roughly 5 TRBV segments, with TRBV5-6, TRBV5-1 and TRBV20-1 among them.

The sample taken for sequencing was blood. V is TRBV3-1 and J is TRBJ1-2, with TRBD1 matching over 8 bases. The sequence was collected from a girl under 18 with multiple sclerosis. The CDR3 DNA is TGTGCCAGCAGTCCGTTTGGGACAGGAAGTAACTATGGCTACACCTTC. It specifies CASSPFGTGSNYGYTF. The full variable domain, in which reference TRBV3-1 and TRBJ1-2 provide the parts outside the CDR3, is DTAVSQTPKYLVTQMGNDKSIKCEQNLGHDTMYWYKQDSKKFLKIMFSYNNKELIINETVPNRFSPKSPDKAHLNLHINSLELGDSAVYFCASSPFGTGSNYGYTFGSGTRLTVV.